The next 21 T cell receptor beta chains were all read from a single sample in a study of molecular identifiers for immune sequencing clone quantification. TCRdb ran MiXCR on the PCR reads and lists one entry per CDR3 protein. Of hundreds of thousands of distinct CDR3 sequences detected, about 22% appear once; the ten largest clones hold approximately 0.8%. The source material was naive CD8+ T cells from blood, with Jurkat cell RNA spiked in. As for subset: FACS-sorted CD8+CD4-CCR7+CD45RA+ naive T cells. The source is a human donor in good health. Some libraries in this study had Jurkat cell RNA spiked in.

The chain links TRBV30 to TRBJ2-7; D remains unclear. CDR3 length equals 13 residues. V was shortened by 1 base and J by 2 bases, with 9 bases between the two germline ends. Germline V lookup: CDR1 GTSNPN, CDR2 SVGIG (reference sequence). CDR3 coding DNA: TGTGCCTGGAGTGCGAGTCAGCCCTACGAGCAGTACTTC. This encodes CAWSASQPYEQYF.

Only a few counts were recorded for this clonotype. The gene calls are TRBV20-1 and TRBJ2-7; 7 bases align to TRBD1. This CDR3 comprises 13 residues. V trimming: 5 bases; J trimming: 7 bases; junction bases outside the gene matches: 11. Germline CDR1 reads DFQATT; CDR2 reads SNEGSKA (reference sequence). The CDR3 sequence is CSAGTEYVGEQYF. The CDR3 nucleotides are TGCAGTGCTGGGACAGAGTATGTAGGTGAGCAGTACTTC.

The rearrangement joins TRBV13 to TRBJ2-5, with 9 bases that match TRBD2. Germline CDR1 is PRHDT and CDR2 is FYEKMQ (reference sequence). This CDR3 has 16 amino acids. V shed 4 bases and J 1 base; nucleotides not matched to a gene: 7. Written as DNA, the CDR3 is TGTGCCAGCAGCTCGATAGCGGGGGCCTTCCAAGAGACCCAGTACTTC. This gives the protein CASSSIAGAFQETQYF. The variable domain in full, completed from reference TRBV13 and TRBJ2-5, reads AAGVIQSPRHLIKEKRETATLKCYPIPRHDTVYWYQQGPGQDPQFLISFYEKMQSDKGSIPDRFSAQQFSDYHSELNMSSLELGDSALYFCASSSIAGAFQETQYFGPGTRLLVL.

This clonotype was seen ten or more times. The chain links TRBV6-2 or TRBV6-3 to TRBJ1-1; D is unclear. Germline V CDR1 and CDR2: MNHEY, SVGEGT. The CDR3 consists of 10 residues. V was cut by 8 bases and J by 3 bases, with 4 bases left in between. CDR3 sequence: CASGDTEAFF. The DNA of the CDR3 is TGTGCCAGCGGGGACACTGAAGCTTTCTTT.

This clonotype was seen many times. V gene TRBV13 combines with J gene TRBJ1-1, with TRBD1 as a possible D gene (5 bases). V lost 5 bases, J lost 10 bases, and 17 bases lay in between. The CDR3 totals 13 residues. The germline V gene encodes CDR1 PRHDT and CDR2 FYEKMQ (reference sequence). CDR3 amino acids: CASSRGTPAPAFF. The CDR3 DNA follows: TGTGCCAGCAGCAGAGGGACTCCCGCCCCAGCTTTCTTT. The whole variable domain, filled in from reference TRBV13 and TRBJ1-1, reads AAGVIQSPRHLIKEKRETATLKCYPIPRHDTVYWYQQGPGQDPQFLISFYEKMQSDKGSIPDRFSAQQFSDYHSELNMSSLELGDSALYFCASSRGTPAPAFFGQGTRLTVV.

This clonotype appeared many times. The chain joins TRBV5-1 to TRBJ1-1; D is possibly TRBD1 (5 bases). V shed 0 bases and J shed 0 bases, with 12 bases lying between them. The CDR3 runs 16 residues. Germline CDR1 reads SGHRS; CDR2 reads YFSETQ. The CDR3 loop is CASSLAVGVMNTEAFF. The CDR3 bases are TGCGCCAGCAGCTTGGCCGTGGGGGTAATGAACACTGAAGCTTTCTTT.

There are many counts of this clonotype. The genes are TRBV6-5 and TRBJ2-5; D perhaps matches TRBD2 (5 bases). The CDR3 totals 13 residues. Germline V lookup: CDR1 MNHEY, CDR2 SVGAGI. The V and J ends lost 8 bases and 3 bases respectively, with 13 bases between them. DNA for the CDR3: TGTGCCAGCCGCCTGGCGGGCGAAGAGACCCAGTACTTC. Encoded protein: CASRLAGEETQYF.

A note on this clonotype: At one end the junction does not follow the germline gene, possibly because of a read error. The chain recombines TRBV7-9 with TRBJ2-3, with D hard to call. Germline CDR1 reads SEHNR; CDR2 reads FQNEAQ (reference sequence). CDR3 length: 16 residues. CDR3 sequence: CASSSQLGSPTDTRYF. The CDR3, as DNA: TGTGCCAGCAGCTCCCAACTGGGCAGCCCCACAGATACGCGGTATTTT.

V and J are TRBV6-5 and TRBJ2-1; 7 nucleotides agree with TRBD1. Trimming cost V 2 bases and J 6 bases; bases outside gene matches: 13. Germline CDR1 MNHEY, CDR2 SVGAGI. This CDR3 region has 17 residues. DNA of the CDR3: TGTGCCAGCAGTTACCCTCGATCGGGACAGTTCGGCAATGAGCAGTTCTTC. Encoded protein: CASSYPRSGQFGNEQFF.

With regard to this clonotype: This likely stems from a read error, as it lies one base from a far larger clone. This chain connects TRBV19 to TRBJ2-7, with TRBD2 matching over 7 bases. The germline V gene has CDR1 LNHDA and CDR2 SQIVND (reference sequence). The CDR3 runs 13 residues. The CDR3 DNA sequence: TGTGCCAGTAGCCCCGGGACTAACTACAAGCAGTACTTC. Protein sequence: CASSPGTNYKQYF.

This clonotype has more than one count but fewer than ten. The V and J genes are TRBV6-1 and TRBJ2-2; 7 nucleotides agree with TRBD1. The CDR3 spans 18 residues. Germline V gives CDR1 MNHNS, CDR2 SASEGT. Unmatched junction bases numbered 14, after V lost 2 bases and J lost 5 bases. Here the CDR3 DNA reads TGTGCCAGCAGTGAAACGGTTTATTGGACAGGTCCTACCGGGGAGCTGTTTTTT. Encoded protein: CASSETVYWTGPTGELFF.

To note about this clonotype: A much larger clone differs from this one at a single base, so this may be a read error. The chain links TRBV3-1 to TRBJ1-2; D unclear. The CDR3 runs to 13 residues. Between the trimmed V and J ends, which lost 4 bases and 5 bases, there was a span of 11 bases. CDR1 is LGHDT and CDR2 is YNNKEL in the germline V gene (reference sequence). The CDR3 region has the DNA TGTGCCAGCAGCCGCAAGTGGGGTTATGGCTACACCTTC. It translates to CASSRKWGYGYTF.

This clonotype has at least ten counts. The V call is TRBV7-9, the J call TRBJ1-2; no clear D gene. Germline V gene sequence: CDR1 SEHNR, CDR2 FQNEAQ (reference sequence). V lost 7 bases, J lost 4 bases, and 10 bases lay in between. The CDR3 has 12 residues. This CDR3 is CASTGPFYGYTF. The DNA for the CDR3 is TGTGCCAGCACCGGACCTTTCTATGGCTACACCTTC.

Comment on this clonotype: One junction end disagrees with the germline gene, perhaps due to a read error. V and J are TRBV14 and TRBJ2-7; 12 bases are shared with TRBD1. The CDR3 has 15 amino acids. Germline V lookup: CDR1 SGHDN, CDR2 FVKESK. DNA of the CDR3: TGTGCCAGCAGCCAATCCGGGACAGGGGGCGACGAGCAGTGCTTC. Amino acids: CASSQSGTGGDEQCF. The entire variable domain, with the rest obtained from reference TRBV14 and TRBJ2-7, is as follows: EAGVTQFPSHSVIEKGQTVTLRCDPISGHDNLYWYRRVMGKEIKFLLHFVKESKQDESGMPNNRFLAERTGGTYSTLKVQPAELEDSGVYFCASSQSGTGGDEQCFGPGTRLTVT.

About this clonotype: A much larger clone differs from this one at a single base, so this may be a read error. The chain recombines TRBV29-1 with TRBJ2-7; D unresolved. The CDR3 has 11 amino acids. Per germline, CDR1 SQVTM and CDR2 ANQGSEA. The CDR3 DNA sequence: TGCGGCGTTCTGGGTGCCTACGAGCAGTACTTC. Its translation is CGVLGAYEQYF.

As to this clonotype: Germline and junction disagree at one end, which may indicate a read error. CDR3 coding DNA: TGTGCCAGCAGGAAGAGTGGTAGCAATCAGCCCCAGCGTTTT. The encoded protein is CASRKSGSNQPQRF. The V and J genes are TRBV6-5 and TRBJ1-5; D call uncertain. Looked up from germline, CDR1 is MNHEY and CDR2 is SVGAGI. The CDR3 has 14 residues.

This clonotype was counted many times. The gene calls are TRBV7-9 and TRBJ2-7; unclear D gene. V was cut by 4 bases and J by 5 bases, with 9 bases left in between. CDR3 size: 12 residues. Germline loops: CDR1 SEHNR, CDR2 FQNEAQ (reference sequence). The CDR3 spells CASSWEPDEQYF. The CDR3 nucleotides are TGTGCCAGCAGCTGGGAACCGGACGAGCAGTACTTC.

This clonotype was observed many times. V usage is TRBV24-1 and J usage is TRBJ2-3; D not resolved. CDR1 and CDR2 (germline): KGHDR, SFDVKD. V was clipped by 1 base and J by 0 bases, with 4 bases between them. The CDR3 totals 14 residues. The CDR3 DNA follows: TGTGCCACCAGTGATTTAGCAAGCACAGATACGCAGTATTTT. It codes for CATSDLASTDTQYF.

On this clonotype: A read error is possible here, since a much larger clone lies one base away. V and J are TRBV9 and TRBJ2-1; unclear D gene. CDR3 size: 14 residues. The germline CDR1 and CDR2 sequences are SGDLS and YYNGEE. In nucleotides, the CDR3 is TGTGCCAGCAGCGTAGCGGGTTCCTACAGTGAGCAGTTCTTC. Translating gives CASSVAGSYSEQFF.

A remark on this clonotype: This sequence may be a read error, since a much larger clone differs from it by one base. The chain has TRBV21-1 and TRBJ1-5. TRBV21-1 is a pseudogene segment. The CDR3 has 13 amino acids. The CDR3 nucleotides are TGTGCCAGCAGAGAGGGGCCCAGTCAGCCCCAGCATTTT. Amino acids: CASREGPSQPQHF.

With respect to this clonotype: Given a much more abundant clone one base away, this may be a read error. The gene calls are TRBV5-1 and TRBJ2-1; 9 nucleotides match TRBD2. This CDR3 comprises 15 residues. The germline gives CDR1 SGHRS, CDR2 YFSETQ. The CDR3 bases are TGCGCCAGCAGCTTTGCGGGGGGGCCGTACAATGAGCAGCTCTTC. Its translation is CASSFAGGPYNEQLF.